The T cell receptor (beta chain) described here comes from a study of cytomegalovirus exposure and HLA in healthy donors. Sequenced by immunoSEQ multiplex PCR; TCRdb stores in-frame clones only, minus some. Of around 190,000 clones in the sample, 86% were seen once. Germline CDR1 is SGDLS and CDR2 is YYNGEE. The V and J ends lost 3 bases and 0 bases, in that order; junction bases with no gene match: 8. This CDR3 has 16 residues. This sequence joins TRBV9 and TRBJ1-1; TRBD1 matches 7 bases. The receptor's source is a woman aged 18-29 years in good health and CMV-seronegative. The sample consisted of PBMCs. The CDR3 sequence is CASSAGQGEMNTEAFF. The CDR3 bases are TGTGCCAGCAGCGCTGGTCAGGGGGAAATGAACACTGAAGCTTTCTTT.